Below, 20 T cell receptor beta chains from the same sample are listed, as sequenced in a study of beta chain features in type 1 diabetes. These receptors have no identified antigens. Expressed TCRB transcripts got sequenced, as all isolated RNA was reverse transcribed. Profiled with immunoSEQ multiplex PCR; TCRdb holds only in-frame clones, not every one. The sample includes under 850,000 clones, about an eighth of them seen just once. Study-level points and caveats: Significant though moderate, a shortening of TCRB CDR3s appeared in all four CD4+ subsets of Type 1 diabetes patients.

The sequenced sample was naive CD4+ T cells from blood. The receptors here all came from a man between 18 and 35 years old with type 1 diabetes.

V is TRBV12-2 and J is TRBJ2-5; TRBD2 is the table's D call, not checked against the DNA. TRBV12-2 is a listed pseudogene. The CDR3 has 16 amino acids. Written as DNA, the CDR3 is TGTGCAAGTGGAATAGCGGGGGACGCGCTCCAAGAGACCCAGTACTTC. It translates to CASGIAGDALQETQYF.

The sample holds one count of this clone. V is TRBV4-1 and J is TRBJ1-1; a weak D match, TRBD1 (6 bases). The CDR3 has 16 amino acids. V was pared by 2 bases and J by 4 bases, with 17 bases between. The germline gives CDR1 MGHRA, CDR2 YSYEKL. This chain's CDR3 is CASSQPTGIAGTEAFF. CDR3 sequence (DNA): TGCGCCAGCAGCCAACCTACAGGGATAGCGGGCACTGAAGCTTTCTTT.

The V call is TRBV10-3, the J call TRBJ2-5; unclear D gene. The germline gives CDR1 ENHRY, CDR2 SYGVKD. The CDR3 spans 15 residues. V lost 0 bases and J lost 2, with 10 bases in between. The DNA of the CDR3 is TGTGCCATCAGTGAGTCGACACAGAAGCAAGAGACCCAGTACTTC. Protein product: CAISESTQKQETQYF.

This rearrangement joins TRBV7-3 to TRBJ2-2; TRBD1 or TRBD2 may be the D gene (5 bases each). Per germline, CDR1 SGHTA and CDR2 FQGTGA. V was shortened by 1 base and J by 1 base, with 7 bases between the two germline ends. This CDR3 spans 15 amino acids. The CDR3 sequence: CASSLMGENTGELFF. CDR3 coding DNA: TGTGCCAGCAGCTTAATGGGGGAGAACACCGGGGAGCTGTTTTTT.

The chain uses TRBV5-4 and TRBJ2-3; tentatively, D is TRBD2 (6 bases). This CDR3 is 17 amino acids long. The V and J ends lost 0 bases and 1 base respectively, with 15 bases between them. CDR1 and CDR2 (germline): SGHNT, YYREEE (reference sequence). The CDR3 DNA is TGTGCCAGCAGCTTGGGGGTAGGCGGGGTCGGCACAGATACGCAGTATTTT. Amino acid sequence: CASSLGVGGVGTDTQYF. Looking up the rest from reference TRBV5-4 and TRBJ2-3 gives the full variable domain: ETGVTQSPTHLIKTRGQQVTLRCSSQSGHNTVSWYQQALGQGPQFIFQYYREEENGRGNFPPRFSGLQFPNYSSELNVNALELDDSALYLCASSLGVGGVGTDTQYFGPGTRLTVL.

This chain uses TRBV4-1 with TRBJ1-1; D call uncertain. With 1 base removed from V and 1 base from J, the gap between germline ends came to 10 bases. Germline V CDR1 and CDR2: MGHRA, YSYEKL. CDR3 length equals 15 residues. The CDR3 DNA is TGCGCCAGCAGCCAAGGGTATGCAGGGAACACTGAAGCTTTCTTT. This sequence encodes CASSQGYAGNTEAFF.

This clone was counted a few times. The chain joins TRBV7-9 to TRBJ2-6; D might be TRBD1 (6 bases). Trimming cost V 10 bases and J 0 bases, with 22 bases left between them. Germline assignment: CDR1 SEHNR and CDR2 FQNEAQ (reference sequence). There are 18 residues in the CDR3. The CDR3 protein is CATPPSWTANSGANVLTF. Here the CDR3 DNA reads TGTGCCACCCCCCCCTCGTGGACAGCAAACTCTGGGGCCAACGTCCTGACTTTC.

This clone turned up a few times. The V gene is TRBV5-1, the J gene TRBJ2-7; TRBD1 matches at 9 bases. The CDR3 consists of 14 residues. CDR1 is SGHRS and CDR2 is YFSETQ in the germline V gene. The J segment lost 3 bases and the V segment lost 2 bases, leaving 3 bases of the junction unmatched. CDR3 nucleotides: TGCGCCAGCAGCTTCGACAGGGGGGACTACGAGCAGTACTTC. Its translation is CASSFDRGDYEQYF.

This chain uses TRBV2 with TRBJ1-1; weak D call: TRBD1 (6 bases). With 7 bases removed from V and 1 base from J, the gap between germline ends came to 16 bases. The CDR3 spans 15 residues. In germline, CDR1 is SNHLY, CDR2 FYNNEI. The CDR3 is CASIPPGGPNTEAFF. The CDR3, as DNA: TGTGCCAGCATCCCTCCGGGGGGGCCGAACACTGAAGCTTTCTTT.

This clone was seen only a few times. The CDR3 DNA reads TGTGCCAGCAGCTTAGATATCAGCGGGCTTAATGAGCAGTTCTTC. It specifies CASSLDISGLNEQFF. The rearrangement links TRBV13 to TRBJ2-1; a possible D gene is TRBD2 (6 bases). CDR3 length: 15 amino acids. CDR1 and CDR2 (germline): PRHDT, FYEKMQ (reference sequence). The germline V and J ends were trimmed by 1 base and 7 bases, with 14 bases remaining between them.

In nucleotides, the CDR3 is TGTGCCAGCAGCAGCAACAATCAGCCCCAGCATTTT. It is translated as CASSSNNQPQHF. The chain joins TRBV11-2 to TRBJ1-5; no definite D call. CDR1 SGHAT and CDR2 FQNNGV come from the germline V gene. V was cut by 5 bases and J by 3 bases, with 5 bases left in between. The CDR3 runs to 12 residues.

CDR3 region: CASSYGGGGETQYF. The CDR3 nucleotides are TGTGCCAGCAGTTACGGAGGGGGCGGGGAGACCCAGTACTTC. The chain employs TRBV6-5 and TRBJ2-5; D possibly corresponds to TRBD1 (7 bases). Germline-derived CDR1 and CDR2 are MNHEY and SVGAGI. The CDR3 extends over 14 amino acids. Trimming cost V 2 bases and J 5 bases, with 12 bases left between them.

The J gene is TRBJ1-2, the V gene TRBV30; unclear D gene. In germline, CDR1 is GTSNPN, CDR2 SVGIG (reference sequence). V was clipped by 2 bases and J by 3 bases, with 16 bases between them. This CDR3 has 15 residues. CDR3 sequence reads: CAWSFPGSGYYGYTF. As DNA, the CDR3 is TGTGCCTGGAGTTTCCCTGGGTCGGGGTACTATGGCTACACCTTC.

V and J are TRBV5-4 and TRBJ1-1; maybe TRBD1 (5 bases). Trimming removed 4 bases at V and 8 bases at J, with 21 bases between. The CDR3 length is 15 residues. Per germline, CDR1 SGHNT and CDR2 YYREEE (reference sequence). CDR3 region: CASSGRDSPAYEAFF. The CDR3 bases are TGTGCCAGCAGCGGCAGGGATTCCCCCGCCTACGAAGCTTTCTTT.

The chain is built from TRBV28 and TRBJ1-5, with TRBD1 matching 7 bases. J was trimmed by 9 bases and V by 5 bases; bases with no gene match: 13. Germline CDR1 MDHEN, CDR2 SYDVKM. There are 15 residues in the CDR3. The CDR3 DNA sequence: TGTGCCAGCAGTCCAAGGGGGCCGGTAGGGAGGCCCCAGCATTTT. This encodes CASSPRGPVGRPQHF. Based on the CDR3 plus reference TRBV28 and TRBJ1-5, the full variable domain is DVKVTQSSRYLVKRTGEKVFLECVQDMDHENMFWYRQDPGLGLRLIYFSYDVKMKEKGDIPEGYSVSREKKERFSLILESASTNQTSMYLCASSPRGPVGRPQHFGDGTRLSIL.

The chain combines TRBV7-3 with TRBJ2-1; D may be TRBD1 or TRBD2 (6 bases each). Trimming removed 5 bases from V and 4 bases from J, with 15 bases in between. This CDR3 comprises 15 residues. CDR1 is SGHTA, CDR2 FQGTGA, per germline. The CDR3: CASSLEGQMYNEQFF. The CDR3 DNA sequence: TGTGCCAGCAGCCTGGAGGGACAAATGTACAATGAGCAGTTCTTC.

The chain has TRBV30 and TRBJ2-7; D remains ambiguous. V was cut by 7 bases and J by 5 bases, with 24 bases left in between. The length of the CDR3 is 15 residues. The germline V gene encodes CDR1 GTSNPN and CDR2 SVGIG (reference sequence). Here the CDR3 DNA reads TGTGCCTCGGAGTCTAATTTGTACCCGCGGAACGAGCAGTACTTC. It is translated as CASESNLYPRNEQYF. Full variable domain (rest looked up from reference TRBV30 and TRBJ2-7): SQTIHQWPATLVQPVGSPLSLECTVEGTSNPNLYWYRQAAGRGLQLLFYSVGIGQISSEVPQNLSASRPQDRQFILSSKKLLLSDSGFYLCASESNLYPRNEQYFGPGTRLTVT.

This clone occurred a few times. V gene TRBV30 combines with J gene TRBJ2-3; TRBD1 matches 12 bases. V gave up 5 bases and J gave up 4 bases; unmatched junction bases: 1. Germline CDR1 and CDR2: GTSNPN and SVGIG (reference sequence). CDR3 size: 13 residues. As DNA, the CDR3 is TGTGCCTGGGGGACAGGGGGCGCAGATACGCAGTATTTT. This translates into CAWGTGGADTQYF.

The CDR3 protein is CASTLGVDWNTDEQFF. CDR3 nucleotides: TGTGCCAGCACCCTAGGGGTGGACTGGAATACGGATGAGCAGTTCTTC. The chain joins TRBV7-8 to TRBJ2-1; tentatively, D is TRBD1 or TRBD2 (5 bases each). The CDR3 has 16 amino acids. The germline V and J ends were trimmed by 7 bases and 8 bases, with 24 bases remaining between them. Looked up from germline, CDR1 is SGHVS and CDR2 is FQNEAQ.

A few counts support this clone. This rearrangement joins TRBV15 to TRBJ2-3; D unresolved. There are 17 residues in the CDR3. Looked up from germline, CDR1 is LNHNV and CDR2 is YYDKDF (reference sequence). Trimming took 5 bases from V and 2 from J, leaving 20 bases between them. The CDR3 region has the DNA TGTGCCACCAGCCGCCATAAGCAGGCACCCGACACAGATACGCAGTATTTT. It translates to CATSRHKQAPDTDTQYF.